These 21 T cell receptor beta chains originate from one sample sequenced in a study of chemoradiotherapy in HPV16-positive cancers. Libraries were prepared by immunoSEQ multiplex PCR; TCRdb keeps only in-frame clonotypes and omits some of them. The sample holds under 20,000 clones; roughly 84% are singletons and the top ten take 3% to 4%. This specimen was blood, taken from a patient who underwent chemoradiotherapy. The receptors derive from a human donor with HPV-associated anogenital cancer.

The rearrangement joins TRBV10-2 to TRBJ2-3, with D perhaps matching TRBD2 (5 bases). V was pared by 6 bases and J by 2 bases, with 12 bases between. Germline V CDR1 and CDR2: WSHSY, SAAADI. This CDR3 is 14 amino acids long. The CDR3 DNA is TGCGCCAGCAGCCAACCGGGGAACACAGATACGCAGTATTTT. This codes for CASSQPGNTDTQYF.

The rearrangement links TRBV7-9 to TRBJ1-3; 7 bases agree with TRBD1. The CDR3 is made up of 16 amino acids. The trim removed 3 bases at V and 1 base at J, leaving 6 bases unmatched. Germline assignment: CDR1 SEHNR and CDR2 FQNEAQ (reference sequence). The CDR3 is CASSLRGTVSGNTIYF. In nucleotides, the CDR3 is TGTGCCAGCAGCTTGAGAGGGACAGTTTCTGGAAACACCATATATTTT.

The rearrangement links TRBV19 to TRBJ1-3, with D uncertain. Trimming took off 7 bases at V and 1 base at J, with 11 bases between the two ends. CDR1 and CDR2 from the germline V gene are LNHDA and SQIVND (reference sequence). The length of the CDR3 is 14 residues. Here the CDR3 reads CASTRGGSGNTIYF. The CDR3 nucleotides are TGTGCCAGTACTCGAGGAGGATCTGGAAACACCATATATTTT.

V usage is TRBV6-1 and J usage is TRBJ2-3, with 9 bases aligning to TRBD1. Losses at the gene ends were 7 bases for V and 1 base for J; bases not matched to a gene: 6. This CDR3 has 15 residues. From germline, CDR1 is MNHNS and CDR2 SASEGT. The CDR3, as DNA: TGTGCCAGCATACCCGGGACAGGGCGCACAGATACGCAGTATTTT. Translating gives CASIPGTGRTDTQYF.

This rearrangement joins TRBV28 to TRBJ1-2; no reliable D call. The CDR3 runs to 14 residues. Trimming took off 5 bases at V and 1 base at J, with 11 bases between the two ends. In germline, CDR1 is MDHEN, CDR2 SYDVKM. The CDR3 nucleotides read TGTGCCAGCAGTGTCCAGATAGATAACTATGGCTACACCTTC. Its translation is CASSVQIDNYGYTF.

The chain carries TRBV14 and TRBJ1-2; D is unclear. CDR1 is SGHDN, CDR2 FVKESK, per germline. The V and J ends lost 4 bases and 5 bases respectively, with 14 bases between them. The CDR3 has 14 residues. DNA for the CDR3: TGTGCCAGCAGCCCCCCCGATCCCAAATATGGCTACACCTTC. This translates into CASSPPDPKYGYTF.

The rearrangement links TRBV28 to TRBJ2-1, with 8 nucleotides matching TRBD1. Unmatched junction bases numbered 4, after V lost 3 bases and J lost 3 bases. The CDR3 covers 15 residues. The germline V gene encodes CDR1 MDHEN and CDR2 SYDVKM. Here the CDR3 DNA reads TGTGCCAGCAGTTTCCCGGACAGGGTCTACAATGAGCAGTTCTTC. It is translated as CASSFPDRVYNEQFF.

The V gene is TRBV7-6, the J gene TRBJ1-2; TRBD1 is a possible D gene (5 bases). This CDR3 is built from 13 residues. With 7 bases removed from V and 6 bases from J, the gap between germline ends came to 15 bases. Germline V gene lookup returns CDR1 SGHVS and CDR2 FNYEAQ. The CDR3 sequence: CASTIRDGDGYTF. The CDR3 DNA is TGTGCCAGCACCATCCGGGACGGCGATGGCTACACCTTC.

A few counts support this clone. This rearrangement joins TRBV6-4 to TRBJ1-1; the D gene is possibly TRBD1 (5 bases). Germline lookup yields CDR1 MRHNA and CDR2 SNTAGT. CDR3 length: 14 residues. V lost 6 bases to trimming and J lost 1 base, with 12 bases between them. CDR3 DNA: TGTGCCAGCAGCACGACAGTGGAGAACACTGAAGCTTTCTTT. Protein sequence: CASSTTVENTEAFF.

This chain links TRBV19 with TRBJ1-4; no clear D gene. The CDR3 has 16 residues. Germline CDR1 reads LNHDA; CDR2 reads SQIVND (reference sequence). Trimming took off 3 bases at V and 7 bases at J, with 18 bases between the two ends. In nucleotides, the CDR3 is TGTGCCAGTAGTATGACGGATGGCCGAGGATTTGAAAAACTGTTTTTT. Translated, it gives CASSMTDGRGFEKLFF.

The V call is TRBV27, the J call TRBJ2-7; D not certain. Germline V lookup: CDR1 MNHEY, CDR2 SMNVEV (reference sequence). There are 15 residues in the CDR3. V was cut by 3 bases and J by 0 bases, with 12 bases left in between. This chain's CDR3 is CASSFRALSSYEQYF. The CDR3 bases are TGTGCCAGCAGTTTTAGAGCCCTGAGCTCCTACGAGCAGTACTTC.

The chain joins TRBV11-2 to TRBJ2-7, with D unclear. Trimming took 3 bases from V and 0 from J, leaving 0 bases between them. CDR1 SGHAT and CDR2 FQNNGV come from the germline V gene. This CDR3 contains 11 residues. The CDR3 region is CASSFSYEQYF. The CDR3 nucleotides read TGTGCCAGCAGCTTCTCCTACGAGCAGTACTTC.

The rearrangement uses TRBV5-6 and TRBJ2-1, with TRBD2 matching 8 bases. The length of the CDR3 is 16 residues. Germline CDR1 reads SGHDT; CDR2 reads YYEEEE. Trimming took 4 bases from V and 5 from J; bases not matched to a gene: 11. This chain's CDR3 is CASSPLRAGGHNEQFF. CDR3 in DNA: TGTGCCAGCAGCCCCCTCCGCGCGGGGGGTCACAATGAGCAGTTCTTC.

V usage is TRBV10-1 and J usage is TRBJ2-3; possible D gene TRBD2, 6 bases. The germline V and J ends were trimmed by 5 bases and 2 bases, with 14 bases remaining between them. CDR3 length: 15 amino acids. Germline CDR1 reads WNHNN; CDR2 reads SYGVQD (reference sequence). The CDR3 is CASSQGREFTDTQYF. The CDR3 nucleotides read TGCGCCAGCAGTCAGGGTCGGGAGTTCACAGATACGCAGTATTTT.

This chain uses TRBV2 with TRBJ2-7, with D possibly being TRBD1 (5 bases). This CDR3 spans 16 amino acids. Germline CDR1 reads SNHLY; CDR2 reads FYNNEI. Trimming took 2 bases from V and 6 from J, leaving 20 bases between them. CDR3 region: CASSERVAGRNVEQYF. In nucleotides, the CDR3 is TGTGCCAGCAGTGAAAGGGTGGCAGGGCGTAATGTCGAGCAGTACTTC.

This clone was detected only once. Germline is not matched at one junction end, which may reflect a read error. This chain joins TRBV28 and TRBJ2-7; 7 bases are a match to TRBD1. Germline V gene sequence: CDR1 MDHEN, CDR2 SYDVKM. The CDR3 has 17 amino acids. CDR3 nucleotides: TGTGCCAGCAGTTTCCCTCCGACAGGGACCATCCCCTACGAACAGTACTTC. Amino acid sequence: CASSFPPTGTIPYEQYF.

V gene TRBV4-1 combines with J gene TRBJ1-5, with D uncertain. The CDR3 has 14 residues. From germline, CDR1 is MGHRA and CDR2 YSYEKL. Trimming pared 0 bases from V and 4 bases from J, leaving 7 bases between. This chain's CDR3 is CASSQDMMNQPQHF. DNA for the CDR3: TGCGCCAGCAGCCAAGATATGATGAATCAGCCCCAGCATTTT.

This chain links TRBV18 with TRBJ2-6; no reliable D call. V lost 6 bases, J lost 3 bases, and 9 bases lay in between. CDR1 and CDR2 from the germline V gene are KGHSH and LQKENI. This CDR3 is built from 14 residues. The CDR3 loop is CASSSGGGANVLTF. For the CDR3, the DNA is TGTGCCAGCTCCAGTGGTGGTGGGGCCAACGTCCTGACTTTC.

The DNA for the CDR3 is TGTGCCAGCAGCGCTATAATGACAGGCGAAGCTTTCTTT. Encoded protein: CASSAIMTGEAFF. The chain employs TRBV9 and TRBJ1-1, with D perhaps matching TRBD1 (6 bases). V gave up 3 bases and J gave up 8 bases, with 14 bases separating them. This CDR3 is 13 amino acids long. Germline CDR1 is SGDLS and CDR2 is YYNGEE.

The chain links TRBV27 to TRBJ2-7; D is ambiguous. Germline loops: CDR1 MNHEY, CDR2 SMNVEV (reference sequence). The V gene lost 6 bases and the J gene lost 0 bases, with 12 bases spanning the gap. CDR3 length equals 14 residues. CDR3 sequence: CASRSPESSYEQYF. Here the CDR3 DNA reads TGTGCCAGCAGATCCCCGGAGAGCTCCTACGAGCAGTACTTC.

V usage is TRBV6-1 and J usage is TRBJ2-3; D is unresolved. V was trimmed by 6 bases and J by 5 bases, leaving 12 bases between them. CDR1 and CDR2 (germline): MNHNS, SASEGT. CDR3 length equals 13 residues. The CDR3 is CASSRRNLDTQYF. As DNA, the CDR3 is TGTGCCAGCAGCCGCAGGAATCTAGATACGCAGTATTTT.